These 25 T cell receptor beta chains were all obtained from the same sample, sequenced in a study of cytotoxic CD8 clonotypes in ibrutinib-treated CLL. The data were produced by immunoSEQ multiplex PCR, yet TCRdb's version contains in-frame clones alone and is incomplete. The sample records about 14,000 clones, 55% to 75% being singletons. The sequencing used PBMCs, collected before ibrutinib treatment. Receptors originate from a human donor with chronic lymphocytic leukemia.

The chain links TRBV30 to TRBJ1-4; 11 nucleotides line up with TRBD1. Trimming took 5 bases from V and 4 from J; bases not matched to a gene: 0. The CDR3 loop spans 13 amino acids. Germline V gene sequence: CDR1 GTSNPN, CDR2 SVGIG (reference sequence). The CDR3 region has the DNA TGTGCCTGGGGGACAGGGGGTAATGAAAAACTGTTTTTT. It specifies CAWGTGGNEKLFF.

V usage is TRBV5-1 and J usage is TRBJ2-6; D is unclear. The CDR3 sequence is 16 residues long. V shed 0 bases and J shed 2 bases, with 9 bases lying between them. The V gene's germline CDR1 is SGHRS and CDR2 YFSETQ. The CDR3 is CASSLGTVAGANVLTF. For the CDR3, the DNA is TGCGCCAGCAGCTTGGGGACCGTAGCTGGGGCCAACGTCCTGACTTTC.

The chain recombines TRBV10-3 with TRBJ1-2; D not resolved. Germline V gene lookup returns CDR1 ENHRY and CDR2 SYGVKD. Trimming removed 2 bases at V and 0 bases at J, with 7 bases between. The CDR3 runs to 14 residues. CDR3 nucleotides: TGTGCCATCAGTGAGGGGCAGGCTAACTATGGCTACACCTTC. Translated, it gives CAISEGQANYGYTF.

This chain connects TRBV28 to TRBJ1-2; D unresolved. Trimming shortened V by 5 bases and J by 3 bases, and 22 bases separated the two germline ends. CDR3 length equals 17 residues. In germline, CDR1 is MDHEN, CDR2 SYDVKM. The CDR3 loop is CASSPPTRTLNDYGYTF. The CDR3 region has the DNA TGTGCCAGCAGTCCCCCAACGCGGACGTTGAACGACTATGGCTACACCTTC.

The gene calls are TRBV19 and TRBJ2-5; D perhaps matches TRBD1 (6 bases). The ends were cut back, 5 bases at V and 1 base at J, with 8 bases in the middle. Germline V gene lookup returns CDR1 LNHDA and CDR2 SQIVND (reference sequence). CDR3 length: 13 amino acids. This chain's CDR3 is CASSAQGQETQYF. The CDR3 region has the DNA TGTGCCAGTAGTGCACAGGGCCAAGAGACCCAGTACTTC.

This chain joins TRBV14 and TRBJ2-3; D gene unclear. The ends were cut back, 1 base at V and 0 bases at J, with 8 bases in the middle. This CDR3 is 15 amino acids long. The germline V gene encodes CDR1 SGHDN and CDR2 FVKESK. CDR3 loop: CASSQGAASTDTQYF. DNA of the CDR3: TGTGCCAGCAGCCAAGGGGCGGCTAGCACAGATACGCAGTATTTT.

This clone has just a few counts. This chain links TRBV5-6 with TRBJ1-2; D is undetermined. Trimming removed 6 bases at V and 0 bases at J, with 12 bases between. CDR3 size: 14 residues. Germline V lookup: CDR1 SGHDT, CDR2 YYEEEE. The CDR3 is CASTPGRANYGYTF. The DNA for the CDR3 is TGTGCCAGCACCCCGGGCAGAGCTAACTATGGCTACACCTTC. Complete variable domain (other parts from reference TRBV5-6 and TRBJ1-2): DAGVTQSPTHLIKTRGQQVTLRCSPKSGHDTVSWYQQALGQGPQFIFQYYEEEERQRGNFPDRFSGHQFPNYSSELNVNALLLGDSALYLCASTPGRANYGYTFGSGTRLTVV.

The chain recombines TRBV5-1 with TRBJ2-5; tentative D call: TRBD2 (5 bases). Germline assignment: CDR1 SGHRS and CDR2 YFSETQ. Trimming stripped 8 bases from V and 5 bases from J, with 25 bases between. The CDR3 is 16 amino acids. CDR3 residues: CASARTPVAFGETQYF. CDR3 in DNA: TGCGCCAGTGCCCGGACCCCTGTAGCGTTTGGGGAGACCCAGTACTTC. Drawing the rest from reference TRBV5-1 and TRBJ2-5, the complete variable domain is KAGVTQTPRYLIKTRGQQVTLSCSPISGHRSVSWYQQTPGQGLQFLFEYFSETQRNKGNFPGRFSGRQFSNSRSEMNVSTLELGDSALYLCASARTPVAFGETQYFGPGTRLLVL.

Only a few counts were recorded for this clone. In DNA form, the CDR3 reads TGTGCCAGCAAGTGGACAGGCACCGGGGGTGAGCAGTTCTTC. This encodes CASKWTGTGGEQFF. The V and J genes are TRBV19 and TRBJ2-1, with D possibly being TRBD1 (7 bases). Germline V gene lookup returns CDR1 LNHDA and CDR2 SQIVND (reference sequence). The CDR3 is 14 residues long. V lost 9 bases and J lost 9, with 21 bases in between.

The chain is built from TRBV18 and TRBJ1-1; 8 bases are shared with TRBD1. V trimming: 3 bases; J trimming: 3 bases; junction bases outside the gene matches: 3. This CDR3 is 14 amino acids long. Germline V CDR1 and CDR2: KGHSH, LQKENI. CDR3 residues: CASSPQGAYTEAFF. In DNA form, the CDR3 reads TGTGCCAGCTCACCTCAGGGGGCGTACACTGAAGCTTTCTTT.

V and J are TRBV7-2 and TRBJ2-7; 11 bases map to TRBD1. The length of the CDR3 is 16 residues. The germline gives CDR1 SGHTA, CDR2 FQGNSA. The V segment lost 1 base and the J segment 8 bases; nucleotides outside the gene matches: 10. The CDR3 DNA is TGTGCCAGCAGCTTAGTTTGGGGACAGGGGGTCCGGCAGCAGTACTTC. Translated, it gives CASSLVWGQGVRQQYF.

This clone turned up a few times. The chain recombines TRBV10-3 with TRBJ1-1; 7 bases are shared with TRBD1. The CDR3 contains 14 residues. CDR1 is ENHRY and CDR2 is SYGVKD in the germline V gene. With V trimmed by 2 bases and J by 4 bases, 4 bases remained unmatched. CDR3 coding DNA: TGTGCCATCAGTGAGGGCAGGGGGGCCACTGAAGCTTTCTTT. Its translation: CAISEGRGATEAFF.

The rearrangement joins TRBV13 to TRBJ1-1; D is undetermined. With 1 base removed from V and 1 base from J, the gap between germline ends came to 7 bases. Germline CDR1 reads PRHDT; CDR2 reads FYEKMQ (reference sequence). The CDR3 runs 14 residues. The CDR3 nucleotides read TGTGCCAGCAGCTTAGCCGCCTCGAACACTGAAGCTTTCTTT. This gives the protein CASSLAASNTEAFF.

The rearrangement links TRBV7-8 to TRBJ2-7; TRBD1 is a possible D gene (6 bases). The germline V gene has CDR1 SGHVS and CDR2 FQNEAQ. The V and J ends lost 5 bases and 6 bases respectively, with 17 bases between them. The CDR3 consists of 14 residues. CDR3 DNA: TGTGCCAGCAGCGGACGACAGGTGGGGTCCGAGCAGTACTTC. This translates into CASSGRQVGSEQYF.

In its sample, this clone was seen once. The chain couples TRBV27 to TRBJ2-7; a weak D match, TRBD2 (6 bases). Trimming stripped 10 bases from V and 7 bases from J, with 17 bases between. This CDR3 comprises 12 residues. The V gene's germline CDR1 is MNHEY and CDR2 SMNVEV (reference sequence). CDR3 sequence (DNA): TGTGCCACCGGGGGACCCACGGGGGAGCAGTACTTC. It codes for CATGGPTGEQYF.

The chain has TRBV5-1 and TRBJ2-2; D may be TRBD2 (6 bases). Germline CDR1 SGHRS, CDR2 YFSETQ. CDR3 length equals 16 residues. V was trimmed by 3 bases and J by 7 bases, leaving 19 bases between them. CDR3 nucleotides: TGCGCCAGCAGCTCCCGGGGAGGCCCAGAGGGCGGGGAGCTGTTTTTT. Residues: CASSSRGGPEGGELFF.

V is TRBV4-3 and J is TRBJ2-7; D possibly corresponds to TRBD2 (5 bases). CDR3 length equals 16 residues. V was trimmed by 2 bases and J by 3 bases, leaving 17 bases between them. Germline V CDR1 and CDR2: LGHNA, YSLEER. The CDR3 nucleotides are TGCGCCAGCAGCCAAAGGACCCAGCGGAGCGTCTACGAGCAGTACTTC. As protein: CASSQRTQRSVYEQYF.

CDR3 loop: CASGGGGTDTQYF. DNA of the CDR3: TGCGCCAGCGGGGGAGGGGGCACAGATACGCAGTATTTT. This chain joins TRBV5-1 and TRBJ2-3; TRBD2 matches at 7 bases. With V trimmed by 7 bases and J by 1 base, 3 bases remained unmatched. CDR1 is SGHRS, CDR2 YFSETQ, per germline. The CDR3 sequence is 13 residues long. The complete variable domain, with remaining parts taken from reference TRBV5-1 and TRBJ2-3, reads KAGVTQTPRYLIKTRGQQVTLSCSPISGHRSVSWYQQTPGQGLQFLFEYFSETQRNKGNFPGRFSGRQFSNSRSEMNVSTLELGDSALYLCASGGGGTDTQYFGPGTRLTVL.

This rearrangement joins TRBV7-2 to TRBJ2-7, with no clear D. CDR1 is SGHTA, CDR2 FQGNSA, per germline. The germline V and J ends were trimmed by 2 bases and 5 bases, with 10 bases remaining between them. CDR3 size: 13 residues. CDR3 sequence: CASSLPNSNEQYF. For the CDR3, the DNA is TGTGCCAGCAGCTTACCCAACAGTAACGAGCAGTACTTC.

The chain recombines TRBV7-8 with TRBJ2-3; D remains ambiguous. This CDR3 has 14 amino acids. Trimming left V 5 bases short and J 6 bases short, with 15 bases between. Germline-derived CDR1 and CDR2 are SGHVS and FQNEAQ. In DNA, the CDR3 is TGTGCCAGCAGCGGCCGGGTCCTCTGGGATACGCAGTATTTT. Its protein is CASSGRVLWDTQYF.

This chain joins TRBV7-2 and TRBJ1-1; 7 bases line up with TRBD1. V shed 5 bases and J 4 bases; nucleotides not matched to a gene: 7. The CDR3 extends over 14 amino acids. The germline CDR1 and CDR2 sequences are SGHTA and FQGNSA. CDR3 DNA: TGTGCCAGCAGCCTTTGGACAGGCGGCACTGAAGCTTTCTTT. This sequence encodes CASSLWTGGTEAFF.

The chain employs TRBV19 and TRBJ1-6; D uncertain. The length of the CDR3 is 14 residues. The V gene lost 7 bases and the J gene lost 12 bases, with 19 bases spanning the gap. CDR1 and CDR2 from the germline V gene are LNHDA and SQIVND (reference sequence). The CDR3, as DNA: TGTGCCAGTACCCCGGGCCCCAGGCGGGGACCCCTCCACTTT. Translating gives CASTPGPRRGPLHF.

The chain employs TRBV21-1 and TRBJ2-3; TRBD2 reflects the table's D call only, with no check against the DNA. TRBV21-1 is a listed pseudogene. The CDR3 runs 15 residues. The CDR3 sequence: CASMTSGRAGDTQYF. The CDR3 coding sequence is TGTGCCAGCATGACTAGCGGGAGGGCCGGAGATACGCAGTATTTT.

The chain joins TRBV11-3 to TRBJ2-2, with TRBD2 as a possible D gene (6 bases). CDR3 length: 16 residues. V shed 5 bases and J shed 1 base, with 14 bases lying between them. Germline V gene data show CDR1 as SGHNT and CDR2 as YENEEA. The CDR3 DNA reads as TGTGCCAGCAGCCAACGCGGGACTTTGAACACCGGGGAGCTGTTTTTT. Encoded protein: CASSQRGTLNTGELFF.

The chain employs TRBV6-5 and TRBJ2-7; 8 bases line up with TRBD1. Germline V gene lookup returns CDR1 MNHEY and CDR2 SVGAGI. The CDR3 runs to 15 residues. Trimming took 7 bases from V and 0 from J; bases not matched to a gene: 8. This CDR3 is CASTLQGGPSYEQYF. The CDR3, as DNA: TGTGCCAGCACTCTACAGGGGGGTCCCTCCTACGAGCAGTACTTC.